One and the same sample provided the 14 T cell receptor beta chains below, sequenced in a study of CD8+CD57+ T cells in acquired aplastic anemia. Patients picked for sequencing had shown CD8+CD57+ cell expansion detected by flow cytometry. Profiling that covered TCR beta VDJ and CDR3 relied on genomic DNA as its template. TCRdb passed the reads through MiXCR, listing each CDR3 protein once. The top ten clones hold roughly 0.89% of a sample with around 430,000 distinct CDR3 sequences, more than 25% of them seen once. Sequencing was performed on sorted CD4+, CD8+, or CD8+CD57+ T cells (not recorded which) from PBMCs. The receptors originated from a human donor with aplastic anemia.

This clonotype was seen ten or more times. The chain employs TRBV7-9 and TRBJ2-7; 7 bases fit TRBD2. CDR3 size: 14 residues. Trimming at V came to 7 bases and at J to 4 bases, leaving 10 bases not matched to a gene. Per the germline V gene, CDR1 is SEHNR and CDR2 is FQNEAQ (reference sequence). The CDR3, as DNA: TGTGCCAGCAACCCCGTCGGGGGAGGGTACGAGCAGTACTTC. This encodes CASNPVGGGYEQYF.

The chain links TRBV5-1 to TRBJ2-2; 8 bases match TRBD2. CDR1 and CDR2 from the germline V gene are SGHRS and YFSETQ. V shed 3 bases and J 2 bases; nucleotides not matched to a gene: 9. The CDR3 runs to 17 residues. DNA of the CDR3: TGCGCCAGCAGCTCGGACGCGAGCGGGAGTAACACCGGGGAGCTGTTTTTT. Translation gives CASSSDASGSNTGELFF. Full variable domain (remainder filled in from reference TRBV5-1 and TRBJ2-2): KAGVTQTPRYLIKTRGQQVTLSCSPISGHRSVSWYQQTPGQGLQFLFEYFSETQRNKGNFPGRFSGRQFSNSRSEMNVSTLELGDSALYLCASSSDASGSNTGELFFGEGSRLTVL.

In the case of this clonotype: One junction end disagrees with the germline gene, perhaps due to a read error. The genes are TRBV7-3 and TRBJ1-6; 8 positions match TRBD1. CDR1 is SGHTA, CDR2 FQGTGA, per germline. This CDR3 region has 16 residues. Here the CDR3 reads CTSSLVARTGNSPLHF. The DNA of the CDR3 is TGTACCAGCAGCTTAGTGGCCAGGACAGGGAACTCACCCCTCCACTTT.

This clonotype was observed many times. The V gene is TRBV2, the J gene TRBJ2-7; D is uncertain. The CDR3 has 13 amino acids. CDR1 and CDR2 (germline): SNHLY, FYNNEI. V lost 10 bases, J lost 0 bases, and 13 bases lay in between. The CDR3 reads CATMQPGSYEQYF. The CDR3 DNA reads TGTGCCACCATGCAACCCGGCTCCTACGAGCAGTACTTC.

This clonotype occurred many times. The genes are TRBV9 and TRBJ2-5; no clear D gene. Trimming left V 3 bases short and J 2 bases short, with 11 bases between. The CDR3 covers 14 residues. In germline, CDR1 is SGDLS, CDR2 YYNGEE. The CDR3: CASSGISRQETQYF. The CDR3 DNA reads TGTGCCAGCAGCGGGATCAGCCGTCAAGAGACCCAGTACTTC.

The chain uses TRBV6-1 and TRBJ1-5; TRBD1 matches at 9 bases. Germline V CDR1 and CDR2: MNHNS, SASEGT. Losses at the gene ends were 4 bases for V and 2 bases for J; bases not matched to a gene: 3. The CDR3 is made up of 15 amino acids. CDR3 protein: CASSAGQGGNQPQHF. The CDR3, as DNA: TGTGCCAGCAGTGCGGGACAGGGCGGCAATCAGCCCCAGCATTTT.

This clonotype was detected a few times. DNA for the CDR3: TGTGCCAGCATGATACAGGGGATATCGCCTGGGGCCAACGTCCTGACTTTC. Its translation: CASMIQGISPGANVLTF. The gene calls are TRBV6-1 and TRBJ2-6; 7 bases are shared with TRBD1. In germline, CDR1 is MNHNS, CDR2 SASEGT. The CDR3 extends over 17 amino acids. V was clipped by 7 bases and J by 2 bases; unmatched bases: 11.

Notes on this clonotype: The junction differs from germline at one of its ends, possibly a read error. This chain links TRBV10-3 with TRBJ1-1, with 8 bases fitting TRBD1. Germline CDR1 reads ENHRY; CDR2 reads SYGVKD. The length of the CDR3 is 14 residues. The CDR3 is CASSELRGTGEAFF. Here the CDR3 DNA reads TGTGCCAGCAGTGAACTGCGCGGGACAGGTGAAGCTTTCTTT.

In this sample, this clonotype turned up many times. This chain uses TRBV7-2 with TRBJ1-1, with unresolved D. The CDR3 sequence is 14 residues long. Germline V gene sequence: CDR1 SGHTA, CDR2 FQGNSA. The V gene lost 4 bases and the J gene lost 2 bases, with 11 bases spanning the gap. The chain's CDR3 is CASSWAPGNTEAFF. In DNA form, the CDR3 reads TGTGCCAGCAGCTGGGCCCCAGGAAACACTGAAGCTTTCTTT.

The chain couples TRBV15 to TRBJ2-1; 7 nucleotides align to TRBD1. Germline V gene sequence: CDR1 LNHNV, CDR2 YYDKDF (reference sequence). The CDR3 consists of 14 residues. V trimming: 6 bases; J trimming: 6 bases; junction bases outside the gene matches: 8. The CDR3 loop reads CATSSIGTANEQFF. The CDR3 DNA reads as TGTGCCACCAGTAGTATTGGGACAGCCAATGAGCAGTTCTTC.

The chain uses TRBV3-1 and TRBJ2-2; D is perhaps TRBD2 (6 bases). The CDR3 covers 15 residues. Trimming took 3 bases from V and 6 from J, leaving 14 bases between them. The germline gives CDR1 LGHDT, CDR2 YNNKEL (reference sequence). CDR3 nucleotide sequence: TGTGCCAGCAGCCAGGAGGGGTTCAATTCCGGGGAGCTGTTTTTT. Its protein is CASSQEGFNSGELFF.

This clonotype came up a few times. The chain links TRBV19 to TRBJ2-1; 9 nucleotides match TRBD1. The CDR3 extends over 15 amino acids. Germline V lookup: CDR1 LNHDA, CDR2 SQIVND (reference sequence). The ends lost 1 base at V and 9 bases at J; junction bases unmatched: 7. CDR3 nucleotides: TGTGCCAGTAGTATAGCCTGGACAGGGGTTTCTGAGCAGTTCTTC. Translation: CASSIAWTGVSEQFF. The whole variable domain, filled in from reference TRBV19 and TRBJ2-1, reads DGGITQSPKYLFRKEGQNVTLSCEQNLNHDAMYWYRQDPGQGLRLIYYSQIVNDFQKGDIAEGYSVSREKKESFPLTVTSAQKNPTAFYLCASSIAWTGVSEQFFGPGTRLTVL.

The table lists this clonotype with a few counts. This chain joins TRBV20-1 and TRBJ1-6; D gene ambiguous. Germline V gene data show CDR1 as DFQATT and CDR2 as SNEGSKA (reference sequence). V was trimmed by 0 bases and J by 11 bases, leaving 23 bases between them. CDR3 size: 17 residues. The CDR3 nucleotides are TGCAGTGCTAGAGATCTTAGGACCGAGGGCGGGTTCCCACCCCTCCACTTT. Encoded protein: CSARDLRTEGGFPPLHF.

This clonotype was detected a few times. CDR3 protein: CASCTSGGLPNEQFF. In DNA form, the CDR3 reads TGTGCCAGTTGCACTAGCGGGGGCCTTCCTAATGAGCAGTTCTTC. V usage is TRBV19 and J usage is TRBJ2-1, with 11 positions matching TRBD2. Germline CDR1 is LNHDA and CDR2 is SQIVND (reference sequence). V gave up 8 bases and J gave up 7 bases; unmatched junction bases: 10. The CDR3 contains 15 residues. Drawing the rest from reference TRBV19 and TRBJ2-1, the complete variable domain is DGGITQSPKYLFRKEGQNVTLSCEQNLNHDAMYWYRQDPGQGLRLIYYSQIVNDFQKGDIAEGYSVSREKKESFPLTVTSAQKNPTAFYLCASCTSGGLPNEQFFGPGTRLTVL.